The rows below give T cell receptor beta chains drawn from one sample of a study of OX40 agonist ivuxolimab in advanced cancers. TCRdb's copy holds only in-frame clones and misses some; the assay was immunoSEQ multiplex PCR. Of roughly 38,000 clones in the sample, approximately 80% were seen once. The sample consisted of CD4+ or CD8+ T cells sorted from blood, taken in a trial of the OX40 agonist ivuxolimab. The receptors derive from an adult with an advanced solid tumor such as melanoma, head and neck, liver or kidney cancer. Each CDR3 is given without its conserved first and last residue. Each record gives: CDR3 length, clone size, V gene, CDR3 protein. Size values are once, few and many counts, or a class for expanded clones, and some rows have none.

len: 13; abundance: -; v_gene: TRBV9; CDR3aa: ASSVVRGQDYGYT
len: 12; abundance: -; v_gene: TRBV7-2; CDR3aa: ASSIDRGRDEAF
len: 14; abundance: -; v_gene: TRBV7-2; CDR3aa: ASSSRWGRSGNTIY
len: 11; abundance: -; v_gene: TRBV6-5; CDR3aa: ASRDSFNEKLF
len: 13; abundance: -; v_gene: TRBV7-2; CDR3aa: ASSFVRALNEKLF
len: 17; abundance: -; v_gene: TRBV7-9; CDR3aa: ASSLVQGAGVYSNQPQH
len: 12; abundance: -; v_gene: TRBV18; CDR3aa: ASSPFALPNIQY
len: 10; abundance: -; v_gene: TRBV11-2; CDR3aa: ASSYQNTEAF
len: 15; abundance: -; v_gene: TRBV6-1; CDR3aa: ASRGFGQLSSGNTIY
len: 11; abundance: -; v_gene: TRBV19; CDR3aa: ASSWAKGDTQY
len: 12; abundance: -; v_gene: TRBV2; CDR3aa: ASRGDRGNYGYT
len: 16; abundance: -; v_gene: TRBV30; CDR3aa: AWSQPNRRQGGNQPQH
len: 12; abundance: -; v_gene: TRBV6-5; CDR3aa: ASKRGAYNSPLH
len: 14; abundance: -; v_gene: TRBV27; CDR3aa: ASSLTQGWSYNEQF
len: 12; abundance: -; v_gene: TRBV6-5; CDR3aa: ASSSTGTNSPLH
len: 13; abundance: once; v_gene: TRBV18; CDR3aa: ASSPAVSGANVLT
len: 13; abundance: -; v_gene: TRBV6-1; CDR3aa: ASSGDTGPGAEAF
len: 12; abundance: once; v_gene: TRBV7-2; CDR3aa: ASSLIGASYGYT
len: 13; abundance: -; v_gene: TRBV2; CDR3aa: ASSGQGGLGQPQH
len: 11; abundance: -; v_gene: TRBV4-2; CDR3aa: ASSPRGRDTIY